These 3 T cell receptor beta chains were sequenced from one sample in a study of T-cell reconstitution after alpha-beta-depleted transplantation in children. The TCRbeta library was prepared with unique molecular identifiers. TCRdb recomputed calls from the PCR reads with MiXCR, one row per CDR3 protein. The profile shows 190,000 or so distinct CDR3 sequences, 6% to 7% of them singletons. The sequenced sample was PBMCs from the stem cell graft donor, obtained from the stem cell graft. These receptors all come from a human donor who donated a stem cell graft to a child with Wiskott-Aldrich syndrome.

This clonotype was observed at least ten times. V is TRBV19 and J is TRBJ2-1; 7 bases map to TRBD2. CDR1 LNHDA and CDR2 SQIVND come from the germline V gene (reference sequence). The CDR3 totals 14 residues. With V trimmed by 4 bases and J by 9 bases, 9 bases remained unmatched. In nucleotides, the CDR3 is TGTGCCAGTAGTACCTTGACTAGCCGGGGTGAGCAGTTCTTC. Its translation is CASSTLTSRGEQFF.

This clonotype was found many times. V usage is TRBV9 and J usage is TRBJ2-3; maybe TRBD2 (5 bases). The germline V gene encodes CDR1 SGDLS and CDR2 YYNGEE. The CDR3 is made up of 13 amino acids. V shed 6 bases and J shed 4 bases, with 12 bases lying between them. The CDR3 protein is CASKAGGSDTQYF. CDR3 DNA sequence: TGTGCCAGCAAGGCGGGCGGATCAGATACGCAGTATTTT.

About this clonotype itself: A much larger clonotype is one base distant, so this may be a read error. The rearrangement joins TRBV28 to TRBJ2-6, with 8 bases matching TRBD1. This CDR3 is 17 amino acids long. Germline-derived CDR1 and CDR2 are MDHEN and SYDVKM. The trim removed 8 bases at V and 0 bases at J, leaving 9 bases unmatched. The chain's CDR3 is CASGSQGAISGANVLTF. In nucleotides, the CDR3 is TGTGCCAGCGGCTCGCAGGGGGCGATCTCTGGGGCCAACGTCCTGACTTTC.